The sample holds a few counts of the clone carrying this T cell receptor (beta chain). Antigen unknown. Repertoires were generated with immunoSEQ multiplex PCR, while TCRdb's copy carries only in-frame clones and drops some. Of more than 2,000 clones listed, more than 25% are singletons. This record comes from a study of T cells in localized non-small cell lung cancer. The CDR3 sequence is 14 residues long. The trim removed 6 bases at V and 2 bases at J, leaving 5 bases unmatched. In germline, CDR1 is MNHGY, CDR2 SAAAGT. The study's findings and limits: Compared with tumor, uninvolved adjacent lung displayed greater T cell clonality, ranking highest overall. Across samples, adjacent lung featured a median roughly 60 of the top 100 tumor clones. It remains possible that heterogeneity exists, since only one tumor region was sequenced.

The receptor comes from a male donor aged 60 or over with stage I lung adenocarcinoma. The sequencing used lung tumor tissue, collected before any cancer treatment. The V call is TRBV6-8, the J call TRBJ2-3; 7 bases align to TRBD2. The CDR3 spells CASSPGLTTDTQYF. As DNA, the CDR3 is TGTGCCAGCAGCCCGGGACTAACCACAGATACGCAGTATTTT.